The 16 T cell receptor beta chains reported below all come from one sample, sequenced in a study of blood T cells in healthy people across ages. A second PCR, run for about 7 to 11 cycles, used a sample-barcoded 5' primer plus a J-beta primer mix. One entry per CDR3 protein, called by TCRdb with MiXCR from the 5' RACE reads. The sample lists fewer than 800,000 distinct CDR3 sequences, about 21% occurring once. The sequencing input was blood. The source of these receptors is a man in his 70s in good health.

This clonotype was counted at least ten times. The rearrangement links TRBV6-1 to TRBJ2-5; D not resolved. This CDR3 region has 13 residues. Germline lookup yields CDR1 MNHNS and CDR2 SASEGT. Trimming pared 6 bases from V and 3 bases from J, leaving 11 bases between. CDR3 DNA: TGTGCCAGCAGGAGCACGGATAAAGAGACCCAGTACTTC. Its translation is CASRSTDKETQYF.

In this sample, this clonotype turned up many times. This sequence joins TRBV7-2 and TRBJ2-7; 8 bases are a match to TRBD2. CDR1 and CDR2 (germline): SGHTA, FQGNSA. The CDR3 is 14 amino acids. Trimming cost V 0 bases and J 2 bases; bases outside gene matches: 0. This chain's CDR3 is CASSLAGLAYEQYF. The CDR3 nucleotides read TGTGCCAGCAGCTTAGCGGGACTAGCCTACGAGCAGTACTTC.

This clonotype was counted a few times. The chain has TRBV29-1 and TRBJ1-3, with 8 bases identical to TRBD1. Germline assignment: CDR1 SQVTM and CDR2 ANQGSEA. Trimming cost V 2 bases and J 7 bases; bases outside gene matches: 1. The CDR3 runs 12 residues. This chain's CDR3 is CSVETGGNTIYF. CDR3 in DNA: TGCAGCGTTGAAACAGGGGGTAACACCATATATTTT.

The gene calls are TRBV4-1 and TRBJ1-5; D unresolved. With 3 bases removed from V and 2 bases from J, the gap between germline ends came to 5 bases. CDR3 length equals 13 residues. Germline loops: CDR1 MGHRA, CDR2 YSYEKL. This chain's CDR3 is CASSHYGNQPQHF. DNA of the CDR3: TGCGCCAGCAGCCATTACGGCAATCAGCCCCAGCATTTT.

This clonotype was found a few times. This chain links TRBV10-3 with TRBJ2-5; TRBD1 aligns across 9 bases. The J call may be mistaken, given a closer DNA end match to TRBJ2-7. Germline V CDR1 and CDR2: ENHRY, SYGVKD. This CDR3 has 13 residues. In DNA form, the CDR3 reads TGTGCCATCAGTCCGACAGGGGGATACGAGCAGTACTTC. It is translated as CAISPTGGYEQYF.

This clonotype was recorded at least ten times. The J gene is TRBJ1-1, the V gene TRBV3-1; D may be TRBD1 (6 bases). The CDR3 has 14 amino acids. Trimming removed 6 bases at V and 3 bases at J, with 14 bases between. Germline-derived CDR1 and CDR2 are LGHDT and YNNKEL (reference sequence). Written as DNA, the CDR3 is TGTGCCAGCAGTCTAGCACAGGGAGACACTGAAGCTTTCTTT. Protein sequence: CASSLAQGDTEAFF.

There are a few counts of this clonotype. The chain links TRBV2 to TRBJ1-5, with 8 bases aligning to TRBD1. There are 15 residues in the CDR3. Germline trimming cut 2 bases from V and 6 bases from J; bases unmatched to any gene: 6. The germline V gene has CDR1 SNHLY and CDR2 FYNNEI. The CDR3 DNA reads TGTGCCAGCAGTGAATTTGGACAGGGCACTCAGCCCCAGCATTTT. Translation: CASSEFGQGTQPQHF.

In DNA form, the CDR3 reads TGTGCCAGCAGCCCACAGCCAAGCTCTGGAAACACCATATATTTT. Translation gives CASSPQPSSGNTIYF. The genes are TRBV16 and TRBJ1-3; D unresolved. The germline V gene has CDR1 KGHSY and CDR2 FQNENV. The V end was cut by 4 bases, the J end by 0 bases, with 10 bases between. This CDR3 contains 15 residues.

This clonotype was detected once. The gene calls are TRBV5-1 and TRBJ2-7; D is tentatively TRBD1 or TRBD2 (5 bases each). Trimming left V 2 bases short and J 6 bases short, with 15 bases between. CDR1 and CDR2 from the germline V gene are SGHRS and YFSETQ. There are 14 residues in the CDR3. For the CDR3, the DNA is TGCGCCAGCAGCTTCACCGGGACGACTTCCGAGCAGTACTTC. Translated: CASSFTGTTSEQYF.

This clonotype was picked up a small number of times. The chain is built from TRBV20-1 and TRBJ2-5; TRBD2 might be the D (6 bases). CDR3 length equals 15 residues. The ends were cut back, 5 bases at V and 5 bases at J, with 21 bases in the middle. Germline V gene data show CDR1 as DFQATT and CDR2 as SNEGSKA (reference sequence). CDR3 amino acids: CSAPRGGSQYETQYF. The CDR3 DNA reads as TGCAGTGCTCCCCGTGGGGGGAGCCAGTATGAGACCCAGTACTTC.

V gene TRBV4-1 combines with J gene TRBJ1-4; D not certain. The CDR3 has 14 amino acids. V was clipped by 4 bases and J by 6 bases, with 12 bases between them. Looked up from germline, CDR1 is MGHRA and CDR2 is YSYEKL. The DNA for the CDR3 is TGCGCCAGCAGCCCCACACCGGGAGATGAAAAACTGTTTTTT. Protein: CASSPTPGDEKLFF.

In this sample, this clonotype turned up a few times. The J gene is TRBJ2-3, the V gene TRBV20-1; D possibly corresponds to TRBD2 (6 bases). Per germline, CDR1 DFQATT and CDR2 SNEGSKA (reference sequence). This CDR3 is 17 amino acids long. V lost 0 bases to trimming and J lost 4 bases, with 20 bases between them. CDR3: CSARDLRLTSSADTQYF. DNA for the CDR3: TGCAGTGCTAGAGATCTTCGCCTAACTAGCTCTGCAGATACGCAGTATTTT.

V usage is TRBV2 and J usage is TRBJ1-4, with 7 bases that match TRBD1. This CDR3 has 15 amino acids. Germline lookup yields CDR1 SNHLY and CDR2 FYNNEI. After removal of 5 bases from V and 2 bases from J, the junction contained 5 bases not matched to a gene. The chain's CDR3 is CASSSGGKTNEKLFF. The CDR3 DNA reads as TGTGCCAGCAGTTCAGGGGGGAAGACTAATGAAAAACTGTTTTTT.

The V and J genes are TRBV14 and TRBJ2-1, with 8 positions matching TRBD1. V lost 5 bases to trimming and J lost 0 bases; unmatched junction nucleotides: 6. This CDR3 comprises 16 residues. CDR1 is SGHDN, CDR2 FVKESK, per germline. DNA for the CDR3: TGTGCCAGCAGCTCTAGGGACAGGAGCTCCTACAATGAGCAGTTCTTC. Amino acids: CASSSRDRSSYNEQFF.

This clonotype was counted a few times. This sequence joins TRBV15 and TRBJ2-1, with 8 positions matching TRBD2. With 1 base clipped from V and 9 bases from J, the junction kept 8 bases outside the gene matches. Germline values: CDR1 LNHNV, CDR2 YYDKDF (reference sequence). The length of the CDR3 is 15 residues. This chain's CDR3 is CATSRVTGGVGEQFF. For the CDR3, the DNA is TGTGCCACCAGCAGAGTGACGGGGGGGGTTGGTGAGCAGTTCTTC.

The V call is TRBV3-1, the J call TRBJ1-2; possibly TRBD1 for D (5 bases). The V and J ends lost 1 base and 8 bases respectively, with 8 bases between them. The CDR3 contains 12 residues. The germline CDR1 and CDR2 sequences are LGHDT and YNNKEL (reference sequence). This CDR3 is CASSQGGRGYTF. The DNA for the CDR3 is TGTGCCAGCAGCCAAGGGGGGAGAGGCTACACCTTC.